The entry below describes one T cell receptor beta chain. After removal of 5 bases from V and 9 bases from J, the junction contained 8 bases not matched to a gene. Germline-derived CDR1 and CDR2 are SGHTA and FQGTGA. The CDR3 is 14 residues long. The data derive from a study of shared clonotypes between healthy human individuals. About the research overall: Each donor had three CD4 naive, three CD4 memory, two CD8 naive and one CD8 memory plate.

The assay used deep level. For each subset, genomic DNA was distributed in equal portions over several immunoSEQ plates. Assay: immunoSEQ multiplex PCR; the TCRdb copy retains only in-frame clones and omits some. The sample carries around 1.5 million clones, approximately 98% recorded once. Input material: naive CD4+ T cells sorted from blood. This sample's subset: CD45RA+ positively selected. This sequence joins TRBV7-3 and TRBJ2-1, with TRBD2 matching over 9 bases. The sequence was collected from a man aged 25 to 40 in good health. CDR3 in amino acids: CASSQIAGATEQFF. CDR3 DNA sequence: TGTGCCAGCAGCCAGATAGCGGGAGCGACTGAGCAGTTCTTC.